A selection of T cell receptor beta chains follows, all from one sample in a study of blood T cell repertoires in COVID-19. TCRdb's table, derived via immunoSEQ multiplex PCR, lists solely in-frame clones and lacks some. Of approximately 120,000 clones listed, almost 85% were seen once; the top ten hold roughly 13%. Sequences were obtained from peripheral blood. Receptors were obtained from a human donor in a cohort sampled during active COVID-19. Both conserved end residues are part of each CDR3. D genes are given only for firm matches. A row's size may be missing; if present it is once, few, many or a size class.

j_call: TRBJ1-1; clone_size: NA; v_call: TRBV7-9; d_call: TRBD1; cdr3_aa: CARRQGGPVGLMNTEAFF; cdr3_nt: TGTGCCAGGCGACAGGGGGGGCCCGTTGGACTTATGAACACTGAAGCTTTCTTT
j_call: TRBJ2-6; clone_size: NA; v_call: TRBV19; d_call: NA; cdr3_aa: CASSSRDFGANVLTF; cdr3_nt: TGTGCCAGTAGTTCACGGGATTTTGGGGCCAACGTCCTGACTTTC
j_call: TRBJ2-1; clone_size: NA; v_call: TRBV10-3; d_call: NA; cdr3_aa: CAISRTESSYNEQFF; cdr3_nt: TGTGCCATCAGCCGGACAGAGAGCTCCTACAATGAGCAGTTCTTC
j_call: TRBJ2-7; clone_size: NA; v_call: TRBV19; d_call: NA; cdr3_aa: CASSIQGGITSYEQYF; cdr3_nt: TGTGCCAGTAGTATACAGGGTGGGATTACCTCCTACGAGCAGTACTTC
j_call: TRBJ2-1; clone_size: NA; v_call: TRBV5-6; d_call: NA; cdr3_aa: CASSRVMVGRGEQFF; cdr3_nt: TGTGCCAGCAGCAGGGTAATGGTCGGAAGGGGTGAGCAGTTCTTC
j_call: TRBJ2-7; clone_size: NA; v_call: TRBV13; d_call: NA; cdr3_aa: CASSSVDEQYF; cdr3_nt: TGTGCCAGCAGCTCCGTCGACGAGCAGTACTTC
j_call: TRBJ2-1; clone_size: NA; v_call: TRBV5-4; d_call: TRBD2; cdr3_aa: CASTTSGGNYNEQFF; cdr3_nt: TGTGCCAGCACCACTAGCGGGGGAAATTACAATGAGCAGTTCTTC
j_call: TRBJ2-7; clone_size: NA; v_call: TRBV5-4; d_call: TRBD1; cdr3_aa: CASSLEGTGSYEQYF; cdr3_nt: TGTGCCAGCAGCTTGGAGGGGACAGGGTCTTACGAGCAGTACTTC
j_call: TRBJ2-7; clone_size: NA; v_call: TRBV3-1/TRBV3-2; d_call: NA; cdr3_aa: CASSQRGEQYF; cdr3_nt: TGTGCCAGCAGCCAACGCGGTGAGCAGTACTTC
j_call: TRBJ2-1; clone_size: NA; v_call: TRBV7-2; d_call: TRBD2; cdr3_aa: CASSFAGGPDEQFF; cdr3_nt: TGTGCCAGCAGCTTTGCGGGGGGGCCGGATGAGCAGTTCTTC
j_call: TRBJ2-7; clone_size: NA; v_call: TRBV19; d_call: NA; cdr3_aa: CASRLGQGGSYEQYF; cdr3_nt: TGTGCCAGTCGCCTTGGGCAGGGGGGATCCTACGAGCAGTACTTC
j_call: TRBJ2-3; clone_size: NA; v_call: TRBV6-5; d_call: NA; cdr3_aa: CASCQGLSDTQYF; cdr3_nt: TGTGCCAGCTGTCAGGGACTTTCAGATACGCAGTATTTT
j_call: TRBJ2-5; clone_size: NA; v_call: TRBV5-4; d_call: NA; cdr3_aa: CASSLQGQETQYF; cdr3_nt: TGTGCCAGCAGCCTACAGGGTCAAGAGACCCAGTACTTC
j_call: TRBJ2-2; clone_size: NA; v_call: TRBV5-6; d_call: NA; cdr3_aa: CASSLMKGHNTGELFF; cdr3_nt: TGTGCCAGCAGCCTCATGAAGGGACACAACACCGGGGAGCTGTTTTTT
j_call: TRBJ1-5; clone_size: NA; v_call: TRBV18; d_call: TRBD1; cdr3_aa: CASSPGTGGNQPQHF; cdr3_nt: TGTGCCAGCTCACCAGGGACAGGGGGTAATCAGCCCCAGCATTTT
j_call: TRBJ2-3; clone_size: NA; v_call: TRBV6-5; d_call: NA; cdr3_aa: CASSYIRGDTQYF; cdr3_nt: TGTGCCAGCAGTTACATACGGGGGGATACGCAGTATTTT
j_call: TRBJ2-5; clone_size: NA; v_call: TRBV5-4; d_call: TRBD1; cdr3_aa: CASSSLRDRTGETQYF; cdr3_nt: TGTGCCAGCAGCTCCTTACGGGACAGAACGGGGGAGACCCAGTACTTC
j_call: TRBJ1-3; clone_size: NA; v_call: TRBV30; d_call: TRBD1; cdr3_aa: CAWSPLPGQRPSDNSGNTIYF; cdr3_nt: TGTGCCTGGTCCCCTCTACCGGGACAGCGGCCCAGTGACAACTCTGGAAACACCATATATTTT
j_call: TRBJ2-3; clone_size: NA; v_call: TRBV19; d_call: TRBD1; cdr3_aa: CASSLWTGPRFTDTQYF; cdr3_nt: TGTGCCAGTAGTCTTTGGACAGGGCCTAGGTTCACAGATACGCAGTATTTT
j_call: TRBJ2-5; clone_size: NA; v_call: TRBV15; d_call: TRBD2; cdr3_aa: CATSRTSGGGETQYF; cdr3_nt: TGTGCCACCAGCAGAACTAGCGGGGGCGGAGAGACCCAGTACTTC
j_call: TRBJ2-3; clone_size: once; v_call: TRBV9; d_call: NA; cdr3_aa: CASSVGELKYF; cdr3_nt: TGTGCCAGCAGCGTAGGAGAGTTGAAGTATTTT
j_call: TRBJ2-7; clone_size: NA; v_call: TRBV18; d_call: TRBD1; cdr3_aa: CASSEGQGATYEQYF; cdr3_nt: TGTGCCAGCTCAGAGGGACAGGGGGCAACCTACGAGCAGTACTTC
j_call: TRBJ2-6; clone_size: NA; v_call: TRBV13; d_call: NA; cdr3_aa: CASSLVWMDGASGANVLTF; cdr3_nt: TGTGCCAGCAGCTTAGTCTGGATGGATGGGGCTTCTGGGGCCAACGTCCTGACTTTC
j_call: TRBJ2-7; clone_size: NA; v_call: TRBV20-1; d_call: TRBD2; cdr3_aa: CSASNSGGAGEQYF; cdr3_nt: TGCAGTGCTAGTAATAGCGGGGGGGCGGGAGAGCAGTACTTC
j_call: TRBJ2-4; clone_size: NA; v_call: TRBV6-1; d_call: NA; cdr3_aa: CASSEFVGGLAKNIQYF; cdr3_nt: TGTGCCAGCAGTGAATTCGTGGGGGGGCTAGCCAAAAACATTCAGTACTTC
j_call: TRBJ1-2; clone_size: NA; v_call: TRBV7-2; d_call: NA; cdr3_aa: CASSSRGNYGYTF; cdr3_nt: TGTGCCAGCAGCTCAAGGGGGAACTATGGCTACACCTTC
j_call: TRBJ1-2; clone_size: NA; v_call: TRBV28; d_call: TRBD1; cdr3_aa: CASSFPGQDYGYTF; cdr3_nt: TGTGCCAGCAGTTTCCCGGGACAGGACTATGGCTACACCTTC
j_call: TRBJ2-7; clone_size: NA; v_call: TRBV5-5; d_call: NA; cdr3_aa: CASSLGRGKYEQYF; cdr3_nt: TGTGCCAGCAGCTTGGGACGGGGGAAGTACGAGCAGTACTTC
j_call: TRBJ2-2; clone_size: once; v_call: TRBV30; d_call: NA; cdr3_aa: CAWSVGVIGELFF; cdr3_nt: TGTGCCTGGAGTGTTGGAGTGATCGGGGAGCTGTTTTTT
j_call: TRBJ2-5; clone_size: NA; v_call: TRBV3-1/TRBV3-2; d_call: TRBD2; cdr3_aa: CASSQGSGAQETQYF; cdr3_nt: TGTGCCAGCAGCCAAGGAAGCGGGGCCCAAGAGACCCAGTACTTC
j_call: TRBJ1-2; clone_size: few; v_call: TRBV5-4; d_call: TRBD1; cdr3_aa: CASSHAGQAYGYTF; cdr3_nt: TGTGCCAGCAGCCACGCTGGACAGGCCTATGGCTACACCTTC
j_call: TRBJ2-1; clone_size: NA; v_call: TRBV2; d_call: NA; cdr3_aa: CAANGGREYNEQFF; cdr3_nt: TGTGCCGCGAACGGGGGGCGGGAATACAATGAGCAGTTCTTC
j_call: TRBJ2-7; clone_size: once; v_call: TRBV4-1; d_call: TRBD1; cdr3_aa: CASSPRTGVAYEQYF; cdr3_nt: TGCGCCAGCAGCCCTCGGACAGGGGTTGCCTACGAGCAGTACTTC
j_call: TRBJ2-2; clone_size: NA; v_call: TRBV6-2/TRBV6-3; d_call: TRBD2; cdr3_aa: CASSRRGGRGTGELFF; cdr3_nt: TGTGCCAGCAGCCGACGGGGGGGCCGGGGCACCGGGGAGCTGTTTTTT
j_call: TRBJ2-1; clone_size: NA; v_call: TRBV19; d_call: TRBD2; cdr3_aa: CASSIGSGGDYNEQFF; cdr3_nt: TGTGCCAGTAGTATAGGAAGCGGGGGGGACTACAATGAGCAGTTCTTC
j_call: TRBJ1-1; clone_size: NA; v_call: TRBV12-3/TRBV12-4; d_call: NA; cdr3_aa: CASTLTRNTEAFF; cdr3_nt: TGTGCCAGCACCCTTACACGGAACACTGAAGCTTTCTTT
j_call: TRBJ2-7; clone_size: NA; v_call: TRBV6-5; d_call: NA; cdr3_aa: CASSYSITNPYEQYF; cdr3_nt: TGTGCCAGCAGTTACTCGATAACAAACCCCTACGAGCAGTACTTC
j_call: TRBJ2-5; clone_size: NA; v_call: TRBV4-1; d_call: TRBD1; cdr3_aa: CASSQLFDRALPETQYF; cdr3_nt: TGCGCCAGCAGCCAACTCTTCGACAGGGCGCTCCCAGAGACCCAGTACTTC
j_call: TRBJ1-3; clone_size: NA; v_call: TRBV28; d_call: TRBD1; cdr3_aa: CASSSPGRDRPSGNTIYF; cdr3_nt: TGTGCCAGCAGTTCCCCGGGTAGGGACAGACCCTCTGGAAACACCATATATTTT
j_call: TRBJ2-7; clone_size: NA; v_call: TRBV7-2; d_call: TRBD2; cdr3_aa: CASTPSGGWEQYF; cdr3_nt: TGTGCCAGCACTCCAAGCGGGGGGTGGGAGCAGTACTTC
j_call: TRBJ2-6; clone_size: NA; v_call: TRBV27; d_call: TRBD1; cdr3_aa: CASSLFPGQGAPGANVLTF; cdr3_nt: TGTGCCAGCAGTTTATTTCCGGGACAGGGGGCGCCTGGGGCCAACGTCCTGACTTTC
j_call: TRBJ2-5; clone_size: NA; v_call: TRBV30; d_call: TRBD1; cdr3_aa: CAWEWDRGQETQYF; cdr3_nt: TGTGCCTGGGAGTGGGACAGGGGCCAAGAGACCCAGTACTTC